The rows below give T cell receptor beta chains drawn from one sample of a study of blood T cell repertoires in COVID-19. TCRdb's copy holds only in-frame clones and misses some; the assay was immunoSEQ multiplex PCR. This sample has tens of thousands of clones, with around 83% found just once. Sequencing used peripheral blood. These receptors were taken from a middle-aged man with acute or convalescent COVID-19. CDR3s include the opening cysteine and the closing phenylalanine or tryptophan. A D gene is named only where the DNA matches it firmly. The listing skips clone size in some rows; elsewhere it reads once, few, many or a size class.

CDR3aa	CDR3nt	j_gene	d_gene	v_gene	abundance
CAWSRGSTDTQYF	TGTGCCTGGAGTCGGGGGAGCACAGATACGCAGTATTTT	TRBJ2-3	NA	TRBV30	NA
CARSGGGDYGIQYF	TGCGCCAGGTCAGGGGGAGGCGACTATGGCATTCAGTACTTC	TRBJ2-4	NA	TRBV5-1	NA
CAISDGREYQETQYF	TGTGCCATCAGTGATGGACGGGAGTACCAAGAGACCCAGTACTTC	TRBJ2-5	NA	TRBV10-3	NA
CASSLPSWETQYF	TGTGCCAGCAGCTTACCTAGCTGGGAGACCCAGTACTTC	TRBJ2-5	NA	TRBV7-8	NA
CASSHSGDSYEQYF	TGTGCCAGCAGCCACAGCGGGGACTCCTACGAGCAGTACTTC	TRBJ2-7	TRBD2	TRBV5-4	NA
CASSDAGINNQPQHF	TGTGCCAGCAGTGACGCAGGGATCAACAATCAGCCCCAGCATTTT	TRBJ1-5	NA	TRBV6-2/TRBV6-3	once
CASSPVPGTVKETQYF	TGTGCCAGCAGCCCCGTCCCCGGGACAGTTAAAGAGACCCAGTACTTC	TRBJ2-5	TRBD1	TRBV7-8	NA
CARSRPGTSGRSLYEQYF	TGTGCCAGAAGCCGTCCCGGGACTAGCGGGAGGTCCCTCTACGAGCAGTACTTC	TRBJ2-7	TRBD2	TRBV5-3	NA
CASRTGGPGDTQYF	TGTGCCAGCAGGACGGGGGGGCCGGGAGATACGCAGTATTTT	TRBJ2-3	TRBD2	TRBV6-5	NA
CASSILAGGSSYEQYF	TGTGCCAGTAGTATTTTAGCGGGAGGGTCCTCCTACGAGCAGTACTTC	TRBJ2-7	TRBD2	TRBV19	NA
CAWSPDLAYEQYF	TGTGCCTGGAGTCCCGACCTAGCCTACGAGCAGTACTTC	TRBJ2-7	NA	TRBV30	NA
CASSPGTEETQYF	TGTGCCAGCTCACCGGGGACAGAAGAGACCCAGTACTTC	TRBJ2-5	TRBD1	TRBV18	NA
CASSQTGAGSYNSPLHF	TGTGCCAGCAGCCAGACAGGGGCGGGCTCCTATAATTCACCCCTCCACTTT	TRBJ1-6	TRBD1	TRBV7-2	NA
CASSLGQPEETQYF	TGCGCCAGCAGCTTGGGTCAACCGGAGGAGACCCAGTACTTC	TRBJ2-5	NA	TRBV5-1	NA
CASSLSITGVYQPQHF	TGTGCCAGCAGCTTGTCGATCACAGGGGTTTACCAGCCCCAGCATTTT	TRBJ1-5	TRBD1	TRBV7-2	few
CAISKAGQGATEAFF	TGTGCCATCAGTAAGGCGGGACAGGGGGCGACTGAAGCTTTCTTT	TRBJ1-1	TRBD1	TRBV10-3	NA
CATSRDGEQYF	TGTGCCACCAGCAGAGACGGCGAGCAGTACTTC	TRBJ2-7	NA	TRBV15	NA
CASSSDRGSQPQHF	TGTGCCAGCAGTTCTGACAGGGGGAGTCAGCCCCAGCATTTT	TRBJ1-5	TRBD1	TRBV13	NA
CASAPLARQGLVRQPQHF	TGCGCCAGCGCCCCCCTCGCTCGACAGGGTTTGGTCCGTCAGCCCCAGCATTTT	TRBJ1-5	TRBD1	TRBV10-1	NA
CASTRAGGTGELFF	TGTGCCAGCACCCGAGCGGGGGGGACCGGGGAGCTGTTTTTT	TRBJ2-2	TRBD2	TRBV6-6	NA
CATSGGGDSNEKLFF	TGTGCCACCAGTGGCGGGGGGGACAGCAATGAAAAACTGTTTTTT	TRBJ1-4	TRBD1	TRBV24-1	NA
CASSSQGGGSYEQYF	TGTGCCAGCAGCTCACAGGGTGGGGGCTCCTACGAGCAGTACTTC	TRBJ2-7	NA	TRBV7-2	NA
CASSQALNFYEQYF	TGTGCCAGCAGCCAAGCTTTAAACTTCTACGAGCAGTACTTC	TRBJ2-7	NA	TRBV4-2	NA
CASSLDTRDYGYTF	TGCGCCAGCAGCTTGGATACCCGAGATTATGGCTACACCTTC	TRBJ1-2	NA	TRBV5-1	NA
CASSLAENQPQHF	TGTGCCAGCAGTTTAGCAGAGAATCAGCCCCAGCATTTT	TRBJ1-5	NA	TRBV12-3/TRBV12-4	NA
CASSTRQAGELFF	TGTGCCAGTAGTACTCGACAGGCCGGGGAGCTGTTTTTT	TRBJ2-2	NA	TRBV19	once
CASRTSLGELFF	TGTGCCAGCAGGACTAGCCTCGGGGAGCTGTTTTTT	TRBJ2-2	TRBD2	TRBV12-3/TRBV12-4	NA
CATSGPYTGELFF	TGTGCCACCAGTGGGCCGTACACCGGGGAGCTGTTTTTT	TRBJ2-2	NA	TRBV24-1	NA
CASSTRQGLKTQYF	TGTGCCAGTAGTACCCGACAGGGTCTGAAGACCCAGTACTTC	TRBJ2-5	TRBD1	TRBV19	NA
CAISPGQGAREQFF	TGTGCCATCAGTCCGGGACAGGGGGCTAGAGAGCAGTTCTTC	TRBJ2-1	TRBD1	TRBV10-3	NA
CASRWGSQETQYF	TGTGCCAGCAGGTGGGGCAGCCAAGAGACCCAGTACTTC	TRBJ2-5	NA	TRBV6-5	NA
CASSYSQLEGYEQYF	TGTGCCAGCAGTTACTCGCAACTAGAGGGCTACGAGCAGTACTTC	TRBJ2-7	NA	TRBV6-5	once
CASSQHQVGDSPLHF	TGTGCCAGCAGCCAACATCAGGTCGGTGATTCACCCCTCCACTTT	TRBJ1-6	NA	TRBV7-9	once
CASGQGAYRTEAFF	TGTGCCAGCGGGCAGGGGGCCTATCGCACTGAAGCTTTCTTT	TRBJ1-1	TRBD1	TRBV11-3	once
CASSESAGWETQYF	TGTGCCAGCAGTGAATCGGCAGGGTGGGAGACCCAGTACTTC	TRBJ2-5	NA	TRBV25-1	NA
CASPRRNEKLFF	TGCGCCAGCCCCCGTCGGAATGAAAAACTGTTTTTT	TRBJ1-4	NA	TRBV10-1	NA
CASSGGSETQYF	TGTGCCAGCAGCGGGGGTAGCGAGACCCAGTACTTC	TRBJ2-5	NA	TRBV12-3/TRBV12-4	NA
CASSTRDTYTEAFF	TGTGCCAGCAGCACCCGGGACACATACACTGAAGCTTTCTTT	TRBJ1-1	NA	TRBV9	NA
CSVFRGGSGELFF	TGCAGCGTTTTTCGCGGAGGTTCCGGGGAGCTGTTTTTT	TRBJ2-2	NA	TRBV29-1	NA
CSASRRDHNEQFF	TGCAGCGCCTCGAGGCGGGACCACAATGAGCAGTTCTTC	TRBJ2-1	NA	TRBV29-1	NA
CASSGPPKLAGGNTGELFF	TGTGCCAGCAGCGGACCGCCCAAGCTAGCGGGAGGTAACACCGGGGAGCTGTTTTTT	TRBJ2-2	TRBD2	TRBV11-2	NA
CASSQVRGDINGYTF	TGTGCCAGCAGCCAAGTGCGGGGGGACATTAATGGCTACACCTTC	TRBJ1-2	NA	TRBV3-1/TRBV3-2	NA
CASSLPFGGAEQFF	TGTGCCAGCAGCTTACCCTTCGGGGGGGCTGAGCAGTTCTTC	TRBJ2-1	TRBD2	TRBV7-2	NA
CAWDGSEDTQYF	TGTGCCTGGGACGGTAGCGAGGATACGCAGTATTTT	TRBJ2-3	NA	TRBV30	NA
CASSLKQGRIHNEQFF	TGTGCCAGCAGCTTAAAACAGGGGAGGATTCACAATGAGCAGTTCTTC	TRBJ2-1	NA	TRBV7-2	NA
CASSLDSFYGYTF	TGTGCCAGTAGCCTGGACAGCTTCTATGGCTACACCTTC	TRBJ1-2	NA	TRBV19	NA
CASSAGITTNEKLFF	TGTGCCAGCAGCGCCGGGATCACAACTAATGAAAAACTGTTTTTT	TRBJ1-4	NA	TRBV9	NA
CAISEGSGGGDTQYF	TGTGCCATCAGTGAGGGTAGCGGGGGCGGGGATACGCAGTATTTT	TRBJ2-3	TRBD2	TRBV10-3	NA
CASSLDTSFDTQYF	TGTGCCAGCAGCTTAGATACTAGTTTTGATACGCAGTATTTT	TRBJ2-3	NA	TRBV11-3	NA
CASSFSSTEAFF	TGTGCCAGCAGCTTTTCTTCCACTGAAGCTTTCTTT	TRBJ1-1	NA	TRBV7-9	NA
CATSSSAGRREQYF	TGTGCCACCAGCAGTTCGGCGGGACGTCGCGAGCAGTACTTC	TRBJ2-7	NA	TRBV15	NA
CASSPRQGETQYF	TGTGCCAGCAGCCCGAGGCAGGGGGAGACCCAGTACTTC	TRBJ2-5	NA	TRBV7-2	NA
CASSKTGATDTQYF	TGCGCCAGCAGCAAAACAGGGGCCACAGATACGCAGTATTTT	TRBJ2-3	TRBD1	TRBV5-1	NA
CAITEDSLNTEAFF	TGTGCCATCACAGAGGACAGCCTGAACACTGAAGCTTTCTTT	TRBJ1-1	NA	TRBV10-3	NA
CASSARVFSTDTQYF	TGCGCCAGCAGTGCCAGGGTCTTTAGCACAGATACGCAGTATTTT	TRBJ2-3	NA	TRBV10-2	NA
CASSEALRQTSFYEQYF	TGTGCCAGCAGTGAAGCCCTCAGACAGACATCTTTCTACGAGCAGTACTTC	TRBJ2-7	NA	TRBV6-1	NA
CASSPNQGLAKNIQYF	TGTGCCAGCAGCCCCAATCAGGGACTAGCCAAAAACATTCAGTACTTC	TRBJ2-4	NA	TRBV4-2	NA